This T cell receptor (beta chain) was identified in a study of synovial regulatory T cells in juvenile arthritis. Whole-study results and caveats: iaTreg TCR repertoires were largely private across patients and partially overlapped synovial Teff and blood CPL. Inflammation-associated Treg cells in blood had less TCR diversity than the remaining blood Treg cells.

About this clone itself: Its antigen is unidentified.

TCRdb's copy holds only in-frame clones and misses some; the assay was immunoSEQ multiplex PCR. The repertoire table contains roughly 9,200 clones. Germline values: CDR1 LNHDA, CDR2 SQIVND (reference sequence). The CDR3 length is 13 residues. No DNA sequence is on record. This clonotype was sampled from a donor aged 2-30 years with juvenile idiopathic arthritis. The chain combines TRBV19 with TRBJ2-7; TCRdb's D call of TRBD2 is untestable without DNA. The sequenced material came from Treg cells from blood. Subset noted: remaining (HLA-DR-negative) circulating blood Treg cells. The CDR3 loop reads CASSAREANEQYF.